This T cell receptor (beta chain) comes out of a study of blood T cell repertoires in COVID-19. V was trimmed by 1 base and J by 7 bases, leaving 8 bases between them. CDR3 length: 13 residues. The germline V gene has CDR1 SEHNR and CDR2 FQNEAQ (reference sequence). Data came from immunoSEQ multiplex PCR; TCRdb stores just in-frame clones and leaves some out. The repertoire consists of 35,000 to 45,000 clones, with more than 75% occurring once and the leading ten covering under 20%. This sequence was found in a man between 70 and 80 years old with acute or convalescent COVID-19. The sequenced sample was peripheral blood. V is TRBV7-9 and J is TRBJ2-1; D is possibly TRBD1 (6 bases). The CDR3 protein is CASSLGTANEQFF. CDR3 in DNA: TGTGCCAGCAGCTTAGGGACAGCGAATGAGCAGTTCTTC. Combining the CDR3 with reference TRBV7-9 and TRBJ2-1 gives the whole variable domain DTGVSQNPRHKITKRGQNVTFRCDPISEHNRLYWYRQTLGQGPEFLTYFQNEAQLEKSRLLSDRFSAERPKGSFSTLEIQRTEQGDSAMYLCASSLGTANEQFFGPGTRLTVL.